A selection of T cell receptor beta chains follows, all from one sample in a study of beta chain features in type 1 diabetes. TCRdb's copy holds only in-frame clones and misses some; the assay was immunoSEQ multiplex PCR. The table records about 400,000 clones, 10% to 15% of them present only once. The sequencing sample was made of naive CD4+ T cells from blood. The receptors originated from a woman younger than 35 with type 1 diabetes. The CDR3 runs from the conserved cysteine through the conserved F or W. D genes are given only for firm matches. Expanded clones are given a class, and other clones once, few, many or no size at all.

J gene: TRBJ2-3
D gene: -
V gene: TRBV19
clone size: few
CDR3 DNA: TGTGCCAGTAAGACAGCCGAACACACAGATACGCAGTATTTT
CDR3 protein: CASKTAEHTDTQYF

J gene: TRBJ2-3
D gene: TRBD1
V gene: TRBV7-3
clone size: -
CDR3 DNA: TGTGCCAGCAGCTTAGGAGGGACAGGGATTGTTCCGCAGTATTTT
CDR3 protein: CASSLGGTGIVPQYF

J gene: TRBJ2-1
D gene: -
V gene: TRBV19
clone size: few
CDR3 DNA: TGTGCCAGTAGTATTAGTTGGACAAACTACAATGAGCAGTTCTTC
CDR3 protein: CASSISWTNYNEQFF

J gene: TRBJ1-5
D gene: -
V gene: TRBV30
clone size: few
CDR3 DNA: TGTGCCTGGAGTGTACGGGGAGGAAATCAGCCCCAGCATTTT
CDR3 protein: CAWSVRGGNQPQHF

J gene: TRBJ2-5
D gene: -
V gene: TRBV5-1
clone size: -
CDR3 DNA: TGCGCCAGCAGCTTGGTTCGGGACAGCGGGGAGACCCAGTACTTC
CDR3 protein: CASSLVRDSGETQYF

J gene: TRBJ1-2
D gene: TRBD1
V gene: TRBV27
clone size: few
CDR3 DNA: TGTGCCAGCAGGCGAACAGGGGAAGGGGAAGGGGGCTACACCTTC
CDR3 protein: CASRRTGEGEGGYTF

J gene: TRBJ2-2
D gene: TRBD2
V gene: TRBV28
clone size: -
CDR3 DNA: TGTGCCAGCAGTTTATCCTCTAGCGGATCCCCTCGGGAGCTGTTTTTT
CDR3 protein: CASSLSSSGSPRELFF

J gene: TRBJ2-2
D gene: -
V gene: TRBV5-1
clone size: -
CDR3 DNA: TGCGCCACCAAAACCGGGGTAACGAACACCGGGGAGCTGTTTTTT
CDR3 protein: CATKTGVTNTGELFF

J gene: TRBJ2-4
D gene: -
V gene: TRBV7-9
clone size: -
CDR3 DNA: TGTGCCAGCAGCACGACAGGGGAGGGGGACATTCAGTACTTC
CDR3 protein: CASSTTGEGDIQYF

J gene: TRBJ1-1
D gene: -
V gene: TRBV5-4
clone size: -
CDR3 DNA: TGTGCCAGCAGCATAGGGACAACTTACACTGAAGCTTTCTTT
CDR3 protein: CASSIGTTYTEAFF

J gene: TRBJ1-2
D gene: TRBD1
V gene: TRBV7-2
clone size: few
CDR3 DNA: TGTGCCAGCAGCCAAACAGGGGCAGTTGGCTACACCTTC
CDR3 protein: CASSQTGAVGYTF